Listed here are 9 T cell receptor beta chains from one sample, sequenced in a study of cytomegalovirus exposure and HLA in healthy donors (dated by TCRdb to about 2017). The library came from the immunoSEQ multiplex PCR assay. A mixture of 60 forward primers for TCR Vbeta segments and 13 reverse primers for TCR Jbeta segments was used in the multiplex PCR. TCRdb retrieved this table from immuneACCESS and kept in-frame rearrangements only. Not all clones are present; in checked studies, unresolved V genes account for under half, and no reason is known for the remainder. Recorded for this sample are roughly 110,000 clones; approximately 70% of them occurred a single time. About 0.84% of the sample belongs to the ten largest clones. Input material: PBMCs. These receptors came from a boy aged 10-17 years in good health and CMV-seronegative.

The chain is built from TRBV7-9 and TRBJ1-4, with unresolved D. Trimming removed 1 base at V and 7 bases at J, with 10 bases between. Germline CDR1 and CDR2: SEHNR and FQNEAQ (reference sequence). The CDR3 has 14 residues. CDR3 loop: CASSLGGGFEKLFF. The DNA of the CDR3 is TGTGCCAGCAGCTTAGGAGGCGGGTTTGAAAAACTGTTTTTT. The full variable domain, in which reference TRBV7-9 and TRBJ1-4 provide the parts outside the CDR3, is DTGVSQNPRHKITKRGQNVTFRCDPISEHNRLYWYRQTLGQGPEFLTYFQNEAQLEKSRLLSDRFSAERPKGSFSTLEIQRTEQGDSAMYLCASSLGGGFEKLFFGSGTQLSVL.

This rearrangement joins TRBV5-8 to TRBJ2-1; 7 bases line up with TRBD1. Looked up from germline, CDR1 is SGHTS and CDR2 is YDEGEE. The CDR3 loop spans 14 amino acids. Trimming at V came to 6 bases and at J to 5 bases, leaving 8 bases not matched to a gene. Written as DNA, the CDR3 is TGTGCCAGCACCCTGGGACAGTTCAACAATGAGCAGTTCTTC. This sequence encodes CASTLGQFNNEQFF.

The CDR3 sequence: CASSPGQVDNEKLFF. CDR3 in DNA: TGTGCCAGCAGCCCCGGACAGGTTGATAATGAAAAACTGTTTTTT. The J gene is TRBJ1-4, the V gene TRBV7-2, with 7 bases that match TRBD1. From germline, CDR1 is SGHTA and CDR2 FQGNSA. CDR3 length: 15 residues. Germline trimming cut 5 bases from V and 4 bases from J; bases unmatched to any gene: 7.

This rearrangement joins TRBV28 to TRBJ1-5; D ambiguous. The CDR3 totals 15 residues. Per germline, CDR1 MDHEN and CDR2 SYDVKM. V lost 5 bases, J lost 11 bases, and 22 bases lay in between. The CDR3 spells CASSRLRALRRAQHF. CDR3 coding DNA: TGTGCCAGCAGTAGGCTGAGGGCACTCCGGAGGGCCCAGCATTTT.

This clone appeared a single time. The rearrangement links TRBV27 to TRBJ1-2; tentatively, D is TRBD1 (6 bases). V was trimmed by 2 bases and J by 6 bases, leaving 7 bases between them. Germline-derived CDR1 and CDR2 are MNHEY and SMNVEV (reference sequence). This CDR3 has 12 residues. Here the CDR3 DNA reads TGTGCCAGCAGTTTAACAGGGAATGGCTACACCTTC. It specifies CASSLTGNGYTF.

The chain employs TRBV28 and TRBJ2-7; 7 bases match TRBD1. V was clipped by 5 bases and J by 0 bases; unmatched bases: 4. This CDR3 has 14 amino acids. Germline CDR1 MDHEN, CDR2 SYDVKM. The CDR3 loop reads CASSDRDLSYEQYF. The CDR3 DNA is TGTGCCAGCAGTGACAGGGACCTCTCCTACGAGCAGTACTTC.

This chain uses TRBV28 with TRBJ1-5; 7 nucleotides align to TRBD1. CDR3 length: 11 amino acids. The trim removed 3 bases at V and 15 bases at J, leaving 5 bases unmatched. The germline gives CDR1 MDHEN, CDR2 SYDVKM. The CDR3 is CASSLSGGMHF. Here the CDR3 DNA reads TGTGCCAGCAGTTTGTCAGGGGGAATGCATTTT.

The rearrangement joins TRBV6-1 to TRBJ1-2; no definite D call. Per the germline V gene, CDR1 is MNHNS and CDR2 is SASEGT. Trimming cost V 6 bases and J 4 bases, with 12 bases left between them. CDR3 length: 13 residues. The CDR3 coding sequence is TGTGCCAGCAGAGGTGCAGGCGTCTATGGCTACACCTTC. Protein sequence: CASRGAGVYGYTF.

The chain uses TRBV5-6 and TRBJ1-4, with D maybe TRBD1 (6 bases). This CDR3 has 15 amino acids. The germline gives CDR1 SGHDT, CDR2 YYEEEE. The V gene lost 4 bases and the J gene lost 3 bases, with 13 bases spanning the gap. In DNA, the CDR3 is TGTGCCAGCAGCCTCCGGACAGTTTCTAATGAAAAACTGTTTTTT. The encoded protein is CASSLRTVSNEKLFF.